The TCR beta chain described here comes from a study of T cell responses to AZD1222 COVID-19 vaccine. Overall study: Both about-4-week and about-12-week second-dose recipients were combined.

Findings and limits, study-wide: Nearly half of spike-specific TCRs reportedly target variant regions that are unmutated in the B.1.351 and B.1.1.7 variants. The study sampled repertoires only after the peak T cell response. Mostly white British, mostly female donors; authors suggested clonal diversity may be underestimated.

Repertoires were generated with immunoSEQ multiplex PCR, while TCRdb's copy carries only in-frame clones and drops some. Among roughly 120,000 clones listed, about 90% were seen once. On this clone: The antigen is not known.

This TCR derives from an adult in good health. The sequencing used peripheral blood, collected on day 0 of AZD1222 vaccination.

CDR3 amino acids: CASSDPIGELFF. The CDR3 DNA sequence: TGTGCCAGCAGCGATCCTATCGGGGAACTGTTTTTT. The chain is built from TRBV7-8 and TRBJ1-4; D gene ambiguous. Deletions cut 5 bases from V and 12 bases from J, with 13 bases between. The germline V gene encodes CDR1 SGHVS and CDR2 FQNEAQ. The CDR3 length is 12 residues.